The next 12 T cell receptor beta chains were all read from a single sample in a study of patients and donors after allogeneic stem cell transplantation. TCRdb independently ran MiXCR on the RT-PCR reads; one entry per CDR3 protein. The top ten clones hold more than 9% of a sample with about 200,000 distinct CDR3 sequences, around two fifths of them seen once. Sequenced: blood, either unsorted or a sorted T cell fraction (not recorded which). The source is a human donor who was either an allogeneic HSCT recipient or a stem cell or donor lymphocyte infusion donor (not recorded which). It is not recorded whose cells these are; they may come from a transplant donor.

This clonotype was detected only a few times. This chain uses TRBV25-1 with TRBJ1-3; D unresolved. This CDR3 is 13 amino acids long. Trimming took off 4 bases at V and 4 bases at J, with 8 bases between the two ends. Germline-derived CDR1 and CDR2 are MGHDK and SYGVNS. The CDR3 nucleotides read TGTGCCAGCAGTGTGACGGGCGGAAACACCATATATTTT. It specifies CASSVTGGNTIYF.

The chain combines TRBV4-3 with TRBJ2-7, with a possible D match to TRBD2 (6 bases). Trimming took off 4 bases at V and 7 bases at J, with 11 bases between the two ends. The CDR3 contains 12 residues. In germline, CDR1 is LGHNA, CDR2 YSLEER. CDR3 sequence: CASSLGDSEQYF. The CDR3 DNA is TGCGCCAGCAGCCTCGGGGACTCAGAGCAGTACTTC.

This clonotype has just a few counts. The chain is built from TRBV12-3 or TRBV12-4 and TRBJ1-5, with 10 bases fitting TRBD1. The CDR3 consists of 14 residues. V gave up 5 bases and J gave up 6 bases; unmatched junction bases: 4. The CDR3 here is CASSGRTGGQPQHF. CDR3 sequence (DNA): TGTGCCAGCAGTGGGAGGACAGGGGGTCAGCCCCAGCATTTT.

V and J are TRBV24-1 and TRBJ1-5; 9 positions match TRBD1. Germline V gene lookup returns CDR1 KGHDR and CDR2 SFDVKD. The CDR3 covers 14 residues. V was pared by 5 bases and J by 3 bases, with 1 base of the junction left unmatched. CDR3: CATSGTGVNQPQHF. CDR3 coding DNA: TGTGCCACCAGTGGGACAGGGGTCAATCAGCCCCAGCATTTT.

V gene TRBV15 combines with J gene TRBJ2-3, with D possibly being TRBD2 (6 bases). CDR1 and CDR2 from the germline V gene are LNHNV and YYDKDF (reference sequence). There are 15 residues in the CDR3. V was cut by 5 bases and J by 2 bases, with 14 bases left in between. The CDR3 DNA reads as TGTGCCACCAGCGCCGCGGGGTTTTACACAGATACGCAGTATTTT. It specifies CATSAAGFYTDTQYF.

The CDR3 loop is CATSSGGTRRNEKLFF. The CDR3 coding sequence is TGTGCCACCAGCAGCGGCGGAACACGGAGAAATGAAAAACTGTTTTTT. J is TRBJ1-4 and V is TRBV15; D remains unclear. The ends were cut back, 3 bases at V and 5 bases at J, with 16 bases in the middle. This CDR3 comprises 16 residues. CDR1 and CDR2 (germline): LNHNV, YYDKDF (reference sequence).

This clonotype was recorded once. The chain joins TRBV6-5 to TRBJ1-2; 7 bases align to TRBD1. Trimming removed 6 bases from V and 4 bases from J; junction bases left unmatched: 8. The CDR3 covers 14 residues. CDR1 and CDR2 (germline): MNHEY, SVGAGI. CDR3 DNA: TGTGCCAGCAGAACTCTACGGGACAGCTATGGCTACACCTTC. Its translation is CASRTLRDSYGYTF.

This clonotype was found once. The CDR3 ends on some other residue instead of the conserved phenylalanine or tryptophan, so this is likely a read error. The chain links TRBV27 to TRBJ1-1; D not certain. This CDR3 has 11 residues. V was clipped by 2 bases and J by 9 bases, with 7 bases between them. Germline V gene sequence: CDR1 MNHEY, CDR2 SMNVEV (reference sequence). The CDR3 reads CASSLRGKAFL. The CDR3 DNA sequence: TGTGCCAGCAGTTTAAGAGGGAAAGCTTTCTTG.

This clonotype was seen a few times. The chain's CDR3 is CSARDLVGNSPLHF. CDR3 in DNA: TGCAGTGCTAGAGATCTTGTGGGAAATTCACCCCTCCACTTT. This sequence joins TRBV20-1 and TRBJ1-6; the D is unclear. CDR3 length: 14 amino acids. CDR1 DFQATT and CDR2 SNEGSKA come from the germline V gene (reference sequence). Trimming left V 0 bases short and J 7 bases short, with 10 bases between.

Only a few counts were recorded for this clonotype. The CDR3 nucleotides are TGCAGCGTGGGGAGACAGGGGACTGAAGCTTTCTTT. This encodes CSVGRQGTEAFF. The rearrangement uses TRBV29-1 and TRBJ1-1, with 8 bases identical to TRBD1. The length of the CDR3 is 12 residues. Germline CDR1 SQVTM, CDR2 ANQGSEA. V trimming: 6 bases; J trimming: 5 bases; junction bases outside the gene matches: 5. The variable domain in full, with the rest retrieved from reference TRBV29-1 and TRBJ1-1, is SAVISQKPSRDICQRGTSLTIQCQVDSQVTMMFWYRQQPGQSLTLIATANQGSEATYESGFVIDKFPISRPNLTFSTLTVSNMSPEDSSIYLCSVGRQGTEAFFGQGTRLTVV.

The rearrangement links TRBV5-4 to TRBJ2-7; possible D gene TRBD1, 6 bases. With 6 bases removed from V and 0 bases from J, the gap between germline ends came to 13 bases. CDR3 size: 14 residues. Germline loops: CDR1 SGHNT, CDR2 YYREEE (reference sequence). The CDR3 here is CASTSGQSSYEQYF. The CDR3 DNA is TGTGCCAGCACCAGTGGACAGTCCTCCTACGAGCAGTACTTC.

This clonotype was seen only a few times. This rearrangement joins TRBV12-3 or TRBV12-4 to TRBJ1-5; D is perhaps TRBD1 (5 bases). There are 13 residues in the CDR3. Trimming left V 3 bases short and J 7 bases short, with 10 bases between. This CDR3 is CASSLGGKQPQHF. CDR3 nucleotides: TGTGCCAGCAGTTTGGGGGGTAAACAGCCCCAGCATTTT.